Sequencing of this T cell receptor (beta chain) was carried out in a study of identical twins' blood T cells (dated by TCRdb to 2013 to 2014). Concerning the study at large: Around 50 million Illumina reads were obtained across around twelve libraries, comprising six alpha-chain and six beta-chain libraries. To assess how genetics influences repertoire formation, the study used next-generation sequencing to compare the TCR alpha and beta chain repertoires of three pairs of monozygous twins. Results and caveats for the whole study, not just this receptor: The number of CDR3 clonotypes shared between two donors was mainly determined by the product of the cloneset sizes of the two donors, and no clear deviation from this trend was shown by twins. The proposed role of the TCRalpha J segment in MHC recognition during thymic selection was stated to require validation by independent studies. Twin pairs were reported to be markedly more alike in V gene usage than unrelated donors were, even when looking at non-selected out-of-frame TCRbeta clonotypes. Among the most abundant TCRbeta clonotypes, more CDR3 sequences were shared by each donor with her twin than with unrelated donors. Because the twins were raised together, environmental influences could not be ruled out as an explanation for the similarity between twins.

Donors were six healthy women forming three monozygous twin pairs. All three twin pairs had been raised together and were thought likely to have encountered the same vaccines and infectious agents. TCR cDNA libraries were prepared from RNA that was isolated from peripheral blood mononuclear cells. This clonotype was recorded many times. Its target antigen remains unknown. Base qualities are not recorded, but no much larger clone differs from it by a single base. The method behind the library was 5' RACE. Data came from an Illumina Genome Analyzer IIx. To prepare the RNA-based TCR cDNA libraries, a previously described protocol was followed, with several modifications. To prevent cross-contamination, sample-specific barcodes were added to both ends of each TCR cDNA library during cDNA synthesis and amplification. The paper's processing steps were these. Between about 85,000 and nearly 550,000 clonotypes were identified per individual, with about 2.2 to 3.6 million CDR3-containing reads per library. Reads with improper barcode index combinations were discarded, after which clonesets were built for each library with the MiTCR software. While assembling CDR3 clonotypes, MiTCR corrected PCR and sequencing errors and either filtered or rescued low-quality reads. Artificial out-of-frame clonotypes were mapped to in-frame sequences, with one indel allowed in the CDR3, and then removed. Similarity of V and J gene usage between donors was measured as Jensen-Shannon divergence divided by mean entropy. The public reads were reprocessed in TCRdb via fastp at Q25 and MiXCR, keeping in-frame beta chains. Rows with a matching CDR3 protein are joined into one entry that keeps the most common DNA and genes. The authors' filters were not applied to this entry. The table for this sample lists fewer than 450,000 distinct CDR3 sequences; roughly 28% of them were counted only once. The biggest ten clones account for about 6% of the sample.

Sequences were obtained from PBMCs. This TCR was recovered from a woman aged 18 to 49 in good health.

The sequenced DNA is TGTGCCAGCAGCTTAAGGTGGCAGATAAACACTGAAGCTTTCTTT. Its protein reads: CASSLRWQINTEAFF. Recombination connected TRBV11-2 to TRBJ1-1; the D gene cannot be named for sure. Counted from cysteine to phenylalanine, this CDR3 has 15 amino acids. Here the CDR3 DNA is all that survives: 45 bases in frame from base 1. The germline V gene gives CDR1 as SGHAT and CDR2 as FQNNGV. A distance of 12 bases separates the germline ends of V and J, which lose 2 bases and 2 bases respectively.